Sequencing of this T cell receptor beta chain was carried out in a study of T cell responses to AZD1222 COVID-19 vaccine. The CDR3 is 18 amino acids. TCRdb's table, derived via immunoSEQ multiplex PCR, lists solely in-frame clones and lacks some. Among some 150,000 clones listed, over 90% were seen once. This TCR derives from an adult in good health. The input for sequencing was peripheral blood, taken on day 0 of AZD1222 vaccination. This chain links TRBV21-1 with TRBJ2-7; whether TRBD1, the table's D call, matches the DNA was not checked. TRBV21-1 is classified as a pseudogene. The CDR3 protein is CASSKGFTDTSYSYEQYF. The CDR3 DNA is TGTGCCAGCAGCAAGGGGTTCACGGACACCTCTTACTCCTACGAGCAGTACTTC.